What follows are 30 T cell receptor beta chains derived from one specimen sequenced in a study of PD-L1 blockade in urothelial cancer. Using immunoSEQ multiplex PCR, the repertoire was profiled, and TCRdb retains in-frame clones only, with some absent. Among around 66,000 clones listed, roughly four fifths were seen once. Specified time point: pretreatment peripheral blood. The source was PBMCs, collected around atezolizumab (anti-PD-L1) treatment. Every receptor here comes from a man aged 70 or older with urothelial cancer.

In this sample, this clone turned up once. CDR3 sequence (DNA): TGTGCCAGCAGCGGACTAGCGGGAGGTTCCTACGAGCAGTACTTC. Its translation is CASSGLAGGSYEQYF. The J gene is TRBJ2-7, the V gene TRBV2; TRBD2 matches 14 bases. Germline-derived CDR1 and CDR2 are SNHLY and FYNNEI. Germline trimming cut 6 bases from V and 1 base from J; bases unmatched to any gene: 2. CDR3 length: 15 residues.

The rearrangement uses TRBV7-3 and TRBJ2-1; 10 nucleotides agree with TRBD1. CDR3 length: 15 amino acids. V shed 4 bases, J shed 6 bases, and the junction held 6 bases outside the gene matches. Germline CDR1 is SGHTA and CDR2 is FQGTGA. The CDR3 region is CASSSWTGGINEQFF. The CDR3 coding sequence is TGTGCCAGCAGCTCATGGACAGGGGGGATCAATGAGCAGTTCTTC.

The sample holds one count of this clone. The chain has TRBV28 and TRBJ2-7, with 12 bases lining up with TRBD2. Trimming removed 3 bases from V and 7 bases from J; junction bases left unmatched: 10. Looked up from germline, CDR1 is MDHEN and CDR2 is SYDVKM. This CDR3 has 16 amino acids. The CDR3, as DNA: TGTGCCAGCAGTTTGGGACTAGCGGGCGGAGGAAGTGAGCAGTACTTC. Its translation: CASSLGLAGGGSEQYF.

This chain connects TRBV5-1 to TRBJ1-4; TRBD1 is a possible D gene (5 bases). Trimming left V 4 bases short and J 3 bases short, with 10 bases between. CDR1 is SGHRS and CDR2 is YFSETQ in the germline V gene. The CDR3 is 14 residues long. The CDR3 sequence is CASSLRQPNEKLFF. The CDR3 DNA reads TGCGCCAGCAGCCTCCGACAGCCTAATGAAAAACTGTTTTTT.

This clone has just a few counts. The V call is TRBV9, the J call TRBJ2-5; 7 nucleotides match TRBD1. J lost 9 bases, V lost 3 bases, and 5 bases had no gene match. CDR3 length equals 12 residues. Looked up from germline, CDR1 is SGDLS and CDR2 is YYNGEE. CDR3 sequence reads: CASSAETGPQYF. The CDR3 DNA reads as TGTGCCAGCAGCGCCGAGACAGGGCCCCAGTACTTC.

This chain connects TRBV7-2 to TRBJ1-3, with unresolved D. V was shortened by 0 bases and J by 0 bases, with 9 bases between the two germline ends. CDR1 and CDR2 from the germline V gene are SGHTA and FQGNSA. This CDR3 has 16 residues. DNA for the CDR3: TGTGCCAGCAGCTTAGCGCAGGCATCCTCTGGAAACACCATATATTTT. The encoded protein is CASSLAQASSGNTIYF.

The V and J genes are TRBV28 and TRBJ1-6; D possibly corresponds to TRBD1 (5 bases). The CDR3 has 16 amino acids. The germline gives CDR1 MDHEN, CDR2 SYDVKM. V lost 4 bases to trimming and J lost 3 bases, with 13 bases between them. DNA of the CDR3: TGTGCCAGCAGTTCCGGGACTCAAAGCTATAATTCACCCCTCCACTTT. It specifies CASSSGTQSYNSPLHF.

In its sample, this clone was seen once. The chain is built from TRBV5-1 and TRBJ2-1; TRBD2 matches 7 bases. Germline V gene data show CDR1 as SGHRS and CDR2 as YFSETQ. CDR3 size: 14 residues. V lost 1 base, J lost 10 bases, and 8 bases stayed unmatched. In DNA form, the CDR3 reads TGCGCCAGCAGCTTGAATGCGGGAGACAGCGAGCAGTTCTTC. The encoded protein is CASSLNAGDSEQFF.

The V call is TRBV7-9, the J call TRBJ2-5; D remains ambiguous. V dropped 6 bases and J dropped 2 bases, with 10 bases sitting between them. CDR1 and CDR2 (germline): SEHNR, FQNEAQ (reference sequence). This CDR3 has 13 residues. CDR3 sequence (DNA): TGTGCCAGCAGTTTTTCATCACAAGAGACCCAGTACTTC. It translates to CASSFSSQETQYF.

The J gene is TRBJ2-1, the V gene TRBV29-1; 7 bases are a match to TRBD1. V gave up 4 bases and J gave up 10 bases; unmatched junction bases: 13. This CDR3 has 14 residues. Germline V gives CDR1 SQVTM, CDR2 ANQGSEA. The CDR3 spells CSVGVRQGYGEQFF. The CDR3 DNA reads as TGCAGCGTTGGAGTGCGACAGGGTTACGGGGAGCAGTTCTTC.

Here the CDR3 DNA reads TGTGCCAGCTCGCAGACAGGGGCGAGACGCTACAATGAGCAGTTCTTC. The encoded protein is CASSQTGARRYNEQFF. The chain uses TRBV18 and TRBJ2-1; 8 nucleotides line up with TRBD1. V trimming: 6 bases; J trimming: 3 bases; junction bases outside the gene matches: 10. Germline CDR1 is KGHSH and CDR2 is LQKENI. The CDR3 length is 16 residues.

This chain links TRBV7-9 with TRBJ1-1, with a tentative D call TRBD1 (5 bases). CDR1 and CDR2 (germline): SEHNR, FQNEAQ (reference sequence). The CDR3 runs 14 residues. The V and J ends lost 1 base and 1 base respectively, with 7 bases between them. CDR3 in DNA: TGTGCCAGCAGCTTAGTGGGGGGGAACACTGAAGCTTTCTTT. Its protein is CASSLVGGNTEAFF.

The rearrangement links TRBV7-3 to TRBJ2-3; no definite D call. V lost 1 base, J lost 2 bases, and 10 bases lay in between. CDR1 SGHTA and CDR2 FQGTGA come from the germline V gene. CDR3 length equals 15 residues. The CDR3 spells CASSLKLSFTDTQYF. DNA of the CDR3: TGTGCCAGCAGCTTAAAACTATCCTTCACAGATACGCAGTATTTT. Filled out from reference TRBV7-3 and TRBJ2-3, the complete variable domain reads GAGVSQTPSNKVTEKGKYVELRCDPISGHTALYWYRQSLGQGPEFLIYFQGTGAADDSGLPNDRFFAVRPEGSVSTLKIQRTERGDSAVYLCASSLKLSFTDTQYFGPGTRLTVL.

The chain carries TRBV14 and TRBJ2-1; 8 positions match TRBD1. The CDR3 sequence is 16 residues long. V shed 0 bases and J 6 bases; nucleotides not matched to a gene: 7. Germline values: CDR1 SGHDN, CDR2 FVKESK. The CDR3 DNA follows: TGTGCCAGCAGCCAAGAATGGACAGGGATTGGCAATGAGCAGTTCTTC. Its translation: CASSQEWTGIGNEQFF.

The chain links TRBV7-9 to TRBJ1-1; the D gene is possibly TRBD1 (5 bases). The CDR3 has 13 amino acids. Germline values: CDR1 SEHNR, CDR2 FQNEAQ (reference sequence). Trimming stripped 6 bases from V and 10 bases from J, with 18 bases between. In DNA, the CDR3 is TGTGCCAGCAGGGGGGACTTAACACAAGGAGCTTTCTTT. Its protein is CASRGDLTQGAFF.

The chain carries TRBV1 and TRBJ2-1; TRBD1 is the table's D call, not checked against the DNA. TRBV1 is shown as a pseudogene. There are 18 residues in the CDR3. CDR3 loop: CTSSQEGADRSSYNEQFF. In DNA, the CDR3 is TGCACCAGCAGCCAAGAAGGCGCAGACAGGAGCTCCTACAATGAGCAGTTCTTC.

The chain combines TRBV5-6 with TRBJ2-7; 9 nucleotides align to TRBD2. Germline CDR1 SGHDT, CDR2 YYEEEE. The CDR3 extends over 15 amino acids. J lost 3 bases, V lost 3 bases, and 7 bases had no gene match. CDR3 amino acids: CASSSTSGFYYEQYF. The CDR3, as DNA: TGTGCCAGCAGCTCTACTAGCGGGTTTTACTACGAGCAGTACTTC.

This chain connects TRBV7-9 to TRBJ2-7; 7 nucleotides match TRBD2. The CDR3 loop spans 14 amino acids. J was trimmed by 4 bases and V by 1 base; bases with no gene match: 4. CDR1 is SEHNR and CDR2 is FQNEAQ in the germline V gene (reference sequence). In nucleotides, the CDR3 is TGTGCCAGCAGCTTAGGCCAGCGGGATTACGAGCAGTACTTC. Encoded protein: CASSLGQRDYEQYF.

In this sample, this clone turned up once. The chain recombines TRBV4-2 with TRBJ2-1; D not resolved. The V end was cut by 1 base, the J end by 8 bases, with 18 bases between. The CDR3 is made up of 16 amino acids. Germline V gene lookup returns CDR1 LGHNA and CDR2 YNFKEQ. Written as DNA, the CDR3 is TGTGCCAGCAGCCAAGTTGGCGGCCCGACGTGGGATGAGCAGTTCTTC. Its translation is CASSQVGGPTWDEQFF.

This chain uses TRBV5-1 with TRBJ2-4, with 7 positions matching TRBD1. V dropped 3 bases and J dropped 1; count of bases not matched to a gene: 10. The CDR3 is 17 amino acids. The germline gives CDR1 SGHRS, CDR2 YFSETQ. The CDR3 DNA follows: TGCGCCAGCAGCTCCGATCCAGGGGGATCGGCCAAAAACATTCAGTACTTC. Its protein product is CASSSDPGGSAKNIQYF. The variable domain in full, with the rest retrieved from reference TRBV5-1 and TRBJ2-4, is KAGVTQTPRYLIKTRGQQVTLSCSPISGHRSVSWYQQTPGQGLQFLFEYFSETQRNKGNFPGRFSGRQFSNSRSEMNVSTLELGDSALYLCASSSDPGGSAKNIQYFGAGTRLSVL.

The chain links TRBV19 to TRBJ1-2; TRBD1 aligns across 7 bases. Germline values: CDR1 LNHDA, CDR2 SQIVND (reference sequence). Trimming cost V 5 bases and J 0 bases; bases outside gene matches: 9. The CDR3 sequence is 16 residues long. The CDR3 loop is CASSPGGTAANYGYTF. In nucleotides, the CDR3 is TGTGCCAGTAGTCCAGGAGGGACAGCAGCTAACTATGGCTACACCTTC.

The chain uses TRBV5-4 and TRBJ1-2; 7 bases are a match to TRBD1. Germline V gene lookup returns CDR1 SGHNT and CDR2 YYREEE (reference sequence). The CDR3 is 15 amino acids. Unmatched junction bases numbered 4, after V lost 2 bases and J lost 0 bases. The CDR3 here is CASSFDRAANYGYTF. The CDR3 DNA is TGTGCCAGCAGCTTCGACAGGGCGGCTAACTATGGCTACACCTTC.

This chain links TRBV28 with TRBJ1-1, with TRBD1 identical over 9 bases. This CDR3 has 15 residues. Germline lookup yields CDR1 MDHEN and CDR2 SYDVKM. V shed 4 bases, J shed 1 base, and the junction held 4 bases outside the gene matches. CDR3: CASSSTGGRNTEAFF. CDR3 in DNA: TGTGCCAGCAGTTCAACAGGGGGCAGGAACACTGAAGCTTTCTTT.

The rearrangement links TRBV6-6 to TRBJ1-5; no clear D gene. This CDR3 comprises 15 residues. Germline CDR1 reads MNHNY; CDR2 reads SVGAGI (reference sequence). Trimming shortened V by 4 bases and J by 6 bases, and 16 bases separated the two germline ends. In nucleotides, the CDR3 is TGTGCCAGCAGTTTCCCCGAGACTAGAGGTCAGCCCCAGCATTTT. Protein product: CASSFPETRGQPQHF.

The chain recombines TRBV15 with TRBJ1-1; no definite D call. The V end lost 7 bases, the J end lost 11 bases, and 14 bases lay between the germline ends. This CDR3 is 11 amino acids long. From germline, CDR1 is LNHNV and CDR2 YYDKDF (reference sequence). The chain's CDR3 is CATTWSDQAFF. Written as DNA, the CDR3 is TGTGCCACCACCTGGTCAGATCAGGCTTTCTTT.

The gene calls are TRBV5-8 and TRBJ2-1, with TRBD2 as a possible D gene (5 bases). Trimming removed 0 bases at V and 10 bases at J, with 14 bases between. This CDR3 has 14 amino acids. CDR1 is SGHTS, CDR2 YDEGEE, per germline. CDR3 in amino acids: CASSLVFDYGEQFF. The CDR3 DNA is TGTGCCAGCAGCTTGGTTTTCGACTACGGCGAGCAGTTCTTC.

The gene calls are TRBV29-1 and TRBJ2-7; 10 nucleotides line up with TRBD1. The CDR3 spans 17 residues. V trimming: 0 bases; J trimming: 2 bases; junction bases outside the gene matches: 10. The germline V gene encodes CDR1 SQVTM and CDR2 ANQGSEA. The chain's CDR3 is CSVEEGIRDRGTYEQYF. Here the CDR3 DNA reads TGCAGCGTTGAAGAGGGCATCCGGGACAGGGGCACCTACGAGCAGTACTTC.

The genes are TRBV4-3 and TRBJ2-3, with a tentative D call TRBD1 (5 bases). The CDR3 sequence is 16 residues long. CDR1 and CDR2 from the germline V gene are LGHNA and YSLEER. V lost 0 bases to trimming and J lost 6 bases, with 16 bases between them. The CDR3 coding sequence is TGCGCCAGCAGCCAAGATACAGGCTACCTGAGGGATACGCAGTATTTT. Its translation is CASSQDTGYLRDTQYF.

The chain carries TRBV5-4 and TRBJ2-7, with TRBD1 as a possible D gene (5 bases). CDR1 SGHNT and CDR2 YYREEE come from the germline V gene (reference sequence). The CDR3 extends over 13 amino acids. V shed 4 bases and J shed 1 base, with 9 bases lying between them. CDR3 residues: CASSPTGSYEQYF. CDR3 nucleotides: TGTGCCAGCAGCCCTACAGGTTCCTACGAGCAGTACTTC.

This chain connects TRBV6-5 to TRBJ2-2; the D gene is possibly TRBD1 (5 bases). V was cut by 5 bases and J by 2 bases, with 12 bases left in between. The germline CDR1 and CDR2 sequences are MNHEY and SVGAGI. The CDR3 loop spans 15 amino acids. CDR3 sequence reads: CASSKVDSNTGELFF. CDR3 in DNA: TGTGCCAGCAGTAAAGTAGACAGCAACACCGGGGAGCTGTTTTTT.